This passage covers 14 T cell receptor beta chains from one sample sequenced in a study of blood T cell repertoires in COVID-19. Some clones are missing from TCRdb's copy, which holds only in-frame ones; the method was immunoSEQ multiplex PCR. The table has approximately 140,000 clones, about 91% seen once. The sample consisted of peripheral blood. Source of these receptors: an older woman with acute or convalescent COVID-19.

The chain combines TRBV9 with TRBJ2-3; 11 bases agree with TRBD2. V trimming: 3 bases; J trimming: 5 bases; junction bases outside the gene matches: 8. CDR3 length: 16 amino acids. Germline V gene data show CDR1 as SGDLS and CDR2 as YYNGEE. The CDR3 spells CASSARLAGRGDTQYF. In DNA, the CDR3 is TGTGCCAGCAGCGCGAGACTAGCGGGGAGGGGAGATACGCAGTATTTT.

The chain recombines TRBV6-2 or TRBV6-3 with TRBJ1-5; TRBD1 aligns across 7 bases. Germline trimming cut 0 bases from V and 1 base from J; bases unmatched to any gene: 12. The CDR3 totals 19 residues. Germline CDR1 and CDR2: MNHEY and SVGEGT. In DNA form, the CDR3 reads TGTGCCAGCAGTTACTCGTTGGGCAGGGGGGACGGGAGCAATCAGCCCCAGCATTTT. It codes for CASSYSLGRGDGSNQPQHF.

The rearrangement uses TRBV11-2 and TRBJ2-7, with TRBD2 matching 15 bases. Germline V CDR1 and CDR2: SGHAT, FQNNGV. The ends lost 4 bases at V and 6 bases at J; junction bases unmatched: 7. The CDR3 loop spans 16 amino acids. CDR3 protein: CASSSRTSGGDVEQYF. The CDR3 region has the DNA TGTGCCAGCAGCTCCCGGACTAGCGGGGGGGACGTCGAGCAGTACTTC.

The chain is built from TRBV19 and TRBJ2-7; D perhaps matches TRBD1 (5 bases). The V and J ends lost 1 base and 4 bases respectively, with 8 bases between them. The germline V gene has CDR1 LNHDA and CDR2 SQIVND (reference sequence). CDR3 length equals 13 residues. DNA for the CDR3: TGTGCCAGTAGTATAGGGCCAGGGTACGAGCAGTACTTC. It yields the protein CASSIGPGYEQYF.

The genes are TRBV13 and TRBJ2-3; TRBD2 matches 8 bases. The CDR3 spans 14 residues. J lost 6 bases, V lost 0 bases, and 2 bases had no gene match. Germline CDR1 is PRHDT and CDR2 is FYEKMQ (reference sequence). The CDR3 bases are TGTGCCAGCAGCTTAGGGACTAGCGCTGATACGCAGTATTTT. This translates into CASSLGTSADTQYF.

The genes are TRBV6-2 or TRBV6-3 and TRBJ1-1; 8 nucleotides align to TRBD1. From germline, CDR1 is MNHEY and CDR2 SVGEGT. The CDR3 has 18 amino acids. V shed 4 bases, J shed 7 bases, and the junction held 20 bases outside the gene matches. CDR3 loop: CASSSNTGTGGLGSEAFF. Written as DNA, the CDR3 is TGTGCCAGCAGTTCAAATACCGGGACAGGCGGTCTAGGGAGTGAAGCTTTCTTT.

This chain connects TRBV7-2 to TRBJ1-3; TRBD1 aligns across 10 bases. Germline V gives CDR1 SGHTA, CDR2 FQGNSA. V was pared by 5 bases and J by 5 bases, with 6 bases of the junction left unmatched. The CDR3 covers 15 residues. The CDR3 reads CASSPGTGDRNTIYF. CDR3 coding DNA: TGTGCCAGCAGCCCCGGGACAGGGGATCGAAACACCATATATTTT.

The chain has TRBV7-2 and TRBJ1-6; D not resolved. This CDR3 region has 15 residues. Trimming removed 1 base at V and 3 bases at J, with 7 bases between. Germline CDR1 and CDR2: SGHTA and FQGNSA. The DNA for the CDR3 is TGTGCCAGCAGCTTAGATTCGGGCTATAATTCACCCCTCCACTTT. It encodes CASSLDSGYNSPLHF.

This chain links TRBV18 with TRBJ2-2, with unresolved D. The CDR3 runs to 13 residues. V lost 3 bases and J 0 bases, leaving 2 bases between the germline ends. Germline assignment: CDR1 KGHSH and CDR2 LQKENI. CDR3: CASSPSNTGELFF. CDR3 nucleotides: TGTGCCAGCTCACCCTCGAACACCGGGGAGCTGTTTTTT. Filled out from reference TRBV18 and TRBJ2-2, the complete variable domain reads NAGVMQNPRHLVRRRGQEARLRCSPMKGHSHVYWYRQLPEEGLKFMVYLQKENIIDESGMPKERFSAEFPKEGPSILRIQQVVRGDSAAYFCASSPSNTGELFFGEGSRLTVL.

A few counts support this clone. The J gene is TRBJ1-6, the V gene TRBV27; D remains unclear. Trimming took off 3 bases at V and 5 bases at J, with 11 bases between the two ends. This CDR3 spans 15 amino acids. Looked up from germline, CDR1 is MNHEY and CDR2 is SMNVEV (reference sequence). Here the CDR3 reads CASSFLGRDNSPLHF. The CDR3 DNA is TGTGCCAGCAGTTTCCTGGGCCGAGATAATTCACCCCTCCACTTT.

The V gene is TRBV27, the J gene TRBJ2-7, with a possible D match to TRBD1 (5 bases). Germline V gives CDR1 MNHEY, CDR2 SMNVEV (reference sequence). The CDR3 loop spans 15 amino acids. The ends were cut back, 2 bases at V and 4 bases at J, with 15 bases in the middle. The CDR3 DNA is TGTGCCAGCAGTTTAGGGGCCGCCTCCCTTTACGAGCAGTACTTC. This codes for CASSLGAASLYEQYF.

This clone has more than one count but fewer than ten. The rearrangement links TRBV14 to TRBJ2-2; possible D gene TRBD2, 5 bases. CDR3 size: 14 residues. Per the germline V gene, CDR1 is SGHDN and CDR2 is FVKESK. Trimming stripped 4 bases from V and 0 bases from J, with 6 bases between. CDR3 sequence (DNA): TGTGCCAGCAGCCGCGGGTCGAACACCGGGGAGCTGTTTTTT. Translating it yields CASSRGSNTGELFF.

CDR3 bases: TGTGCCAGTAGTAATCAGAGTGGGATGCGGGGGACCTTC. Translated: CASSNQSGMRGTF. The rearrangement uses TRBV19 and TRBJ1-2, with D perhaps TRBD1 (5 bases). Trimming shortened V by 4 bases and J by 14 bases, and 20 bases separated the two germline ends. The CDR3 has 13 amino acids. The germline gives CDR1 LNHDA, CDR2 SQIVND (reference sequence).

Written as DNA, the CDR3 is TGTGCCAGCAGCCGGACACCCAGGGGTTCACCCCTCCACTTT. Translating it yields CASSRTPRGSPLHF. This chain links TRBV6-5 with TRBJ1-6, with D possibly TRBD1 on 6 matching bases. The ends were cut back, 6 bases at V and 9 bases at J, with 15 bases in the middle. The germline gives CDR1 MNHEY, CDR2 SVGAGI. This CDR3 contains 14 residues.